Below are 17 T cell receptor beta chains sequenced from a single sample in a study of tumor-infiltrating lymphocytes in primary liver carcinoma. Both RNA and DNA were isolated together from about 20-30 mg of bulk tissue that had not been sorted. From 500 ng total RNA, TCR beta cDNA was generated with a primer in the constant region. Slightly modified ARM-PCR, run as three nested multiplex PCR rounds, produced the TCR beta libraries. Each of the first two PCR rounds ran approximately 11 cycles with TRBV1-TRBV30 forward and C-beta reverse primers. TCRdb recomputed calls from the multiplex PCR reads with MiXCR, one row per CDR3 protein. The data contain tens of thousands of distinct CDR3 sequences, around 74% of them singletons. The material sequenced was liver tumor tissue from sampling region 4. Subset specified: tumor region T4, right-lateral pole. The receptors were sampled from a man aged 40-50 years with primary liver carcinoma and hepatitis B virus infection.

With respect to this clonotype: At one of its ends the junction is not consistent with the germline gene, which may arise from a read error. The chain employs TRBV4-1 and TRBJ2-5; 7 bases map to TRBD2. Germline values: CDR1 MGHRA, CDR2 YSYEKL. The CDR3 loop spans 16 amino acids. The CDR3 DNA follows: TGCGCCAGCAGCCCTCCGGCTAGCGGCCCTGGGGTGACCCAATACTTC. As protein: CASSPPASGPGVTQYF.

Points on this clonotype: One end of the junction is discordant with germline, which a read error may explain. The V and J genes are TRBV7-9 and TRBJ2-1; maybe TRBD1 (5 bases). CDR3 length: 15 residues. CDR1 is SEHNR, CDR2 FQNEAQ, per germline (reference sequence). CDR3 DNA sequence: TGTGCCAGCAGTGACAGTTTATCCGAAGTCAATGAGCAGCTCTTC. Encoded protein: CASSDSLSEVNEQLF.

Only one count was recorded for this clonotype. A junction end diverges from the germline sequence, so it may reflect a read error. The J gene is TRBJ1-4, the V gene TRBV11-2; TRBD1 is a possible D gene (6 bases). The CDR3 contains 13 residues. Per germline, CDR1 SGHAT and CDR2 FQNNGV. The chain's CDR3 is CASSLDLGGLRLF. In DNA, the CDR3 is TGTGCCAGCAGCTTAGATCTTGGGGGGCTCAGGCTGTTT. Using reference TRBV11-2 and TRBJ1-4 for the parts outside the CDR3, the full variable domain is EAGVAQSPRYKIIEKRQSVAFWCNPISGHATLYWYQQILGQGPKLLIQFQNNGVVDDSQLPKDRFSAERLKGVDSTLKIQPAKLEDSAVYLCASSLDLGGLRLFGSGTQLSVL.

Concerning this clonotype itself: Sequence at one end of the junction differs from germline and may be a read error. The chain combines TRBV2 with TRBJ2-7; TRBD2 aligns across 8 bases. The CDR3 runs 13 residues. Germline V CDR1 and CDR2: SNHLY, FYNNEI. The CDR3 loop reads CASTRGLGYEQYF. CDR3 DNA: TGTGCCAGCACCCGGGGACTAGGCTACGAGCAGTATTTC.

This rearrangement joins TRBV11-2 to TRBJ2-6; 8 positions agree with TRBD1. The trim removed 5 bases at V and 0 bases at J, leaving 18 bases unmatched. CDR1 and CDR2 from the germline V gene are SGHAT and FQNNGV. The CDR3 extends over 21 amino acids. The CDR3 loop reads CASSVGGDRGISPSGANVLTF. DNA for the CDR3: TGTGCCAGCAGCGTGGGGGGAGACAGGGGCATTTCTCCCTCTGGGGCCAACGTCCTGACTTTC.

The rearrangement joins TRBV28 to TRBJ1-5; no definite D call. Germline assignment: CDR1 MDHEN and CDR2 SYDVKM. V dropped 11 bases and J dropped 3 bases, with 23 bases sitting between them. CDR3 size: 16 residues. Written as DNA, the CDR3 is TGTGCCGTCCCAAGTAAACTGGGAGATACCAATCAGCCCCAGCATTTT. Its translation: CAVPSKLGDTNQPQHF.

As regards this clonotype: One junction end disagrees with the germline gene, perhaps due to a read error. The V and J genes are TRBV30 and TRBJ2-3, with D perhaps TRBD2 (5 bases). Germline V gene lookup returns CDR1 GTSNPN and CDR2 SVGIG (reference sequence). The CDR3 is 15 residues long. In nucleotides, the CDR3 is TGTGCCTGGAGTGCCGAACTGGCTAGCACAGATACGCAGTACTTT. It encodes CAWSAELASTDTQYF.

The V call is TRBV28, the J call TRBJ1-2; D is unclear. V lost 7 bases, J lost 4 bases, and 19 bases lay in between. Germline assignment: CDR1 MDHEN and CDR2 SYDVKM. The CDR3 consists of 15 residues. The CDR3 DNA reads TGTGCCAGCAATCCCTTCGACGCGCTCCCCTATGGCTACACCTTC. This gives the protein CASNPFDALPYGYTF.

As to this clonotype: Mismatch with germline at one junction end may stem from a read error. The J gene is TRBJ2-5, the V gene TRBV29-1; TRBD1 matches 8 bases. The germline CDR1 and CDR2 sequences are SQVTM and ANQGSEA. This CDR3 spans 13 amino acids. The CDR3 loop reads CNGQGADSKTQYF. The CDR3 nucleotides read TGTAACGGCCAGGGGGCGGATTCCAAGACCCAGTACTTC.

As for this clonotype: One end of the junction varies from germline; a read error may be responsible. The chain uses TRBV4-1 and TRBJ2-3; 10 positions agree with TRBD2. Germline V gene lookup returns CDR1 MGHRA and CDR2 YSYEKL. This CDR3 has 17 residues. As DNA, the CDR3 is TGCGCCAGCTGCCAAGTTCCTAGCGGGGGACCGAACCAAACCCAGTATTTT. Amino acids: CASCQVPSGGPNQTQYF.

This clonotype was counted ten times or more. V gene TRBV19 combines with J gene TRBJ2-5; unclear D gene. The germline gives CDR1 LNHDA, CDR2 SQIVND (reference sequence). The germline V and J ends were trimmed by 5 bases and 1 base, with 8 bases remaining between them. The CDR3 runs 13 residues. DNA for the CDR3: TGTGCCAGTAGTTCCCAGGTCCAAGAGACCCAGTACTTC. It codes for CASSSQVQETQYF.

The chain uses TRBV28 and TRBJ2-7; no reliable D call. The germline V gene encodes CDR1 MDHEN and CDR2 SYDVKM. The CDR3 consists of 11 residues. The CDR3 protein is CTNSPRYEQYF. The CDR3, as DNA: TGTACCAACAGCCCCCGTTACGAGCAGTACTTC.

In this sample, this clonotype turned up a few times. At one end the junction does not follow the germline gene, possibly because of a read error. V usage is TRBV6-1 and J usage is TRBJ2-2; unclear D gene. The CDR3 runs 15 residues. Germline loops: CDR1 MNHNS, CDR2 SASEGT. CDR3 coding DNA: TGTGCCAGGAGTGAAGCTGAGAGAGATACCGGGGAGCTGTTTTTT. Residues: CARSEAERDTGELFF.

Note on this clonotype: An end of the junction does not agree with germline; a read error may underlie this. This sequence joins TRBV29-1 and TRBJ2-2, with 7 positions matching TRBD2. CDR3 length: 15 amino acids. Germline V gene sequence: CDR1 SQVTM, CDR2 ANQGSEA. DNA of the CDR3: TGCAGCGTTGGAACTAGCGCAGCGAACACCTGGGAGCCGTTTTTT. It specifies CSVGTSAANTWEPFF.

This clonotype was observed a handful of times. A read error is likely, as this CDR3 ends without the conserved phenylalanine or tryptophan. This chain connects TRBV13 to TRBJ1-3; D remains unclear. This CDR3 is built from 17 residues. V shed 3 bases and J shed 0 bases, with 15 bases lying between them. Looked up from germline, CDR1 is PRHDT and CDR2 is FYEKMQ (reference sequence). CDR3 sequence (DNA): TGTGCCAGCAGCTTGAGGACGGGTCGTAGCTCTGGAAACACCATATATATT. This translates into CASSLRTGRSSGNTIYI.

The table lists this clonotype with a count of one. Germline and junction disagree at one end, which may indicate a read error. The gene calls are TRBV29-1 and TRBJ2-5; 11 bases are a match to TRBD1. Germline assignment: CDR1 SQVTM and CDR2 ANQGSEA. This CDR3 is built from 15 residues. The CDR3 DNA sequence: TGCGGCGTTGAGGCGGACAGGGGGCGAGCAGAGACCCAGCACTTC. Protein: CGVEADRGRAETQHF. Variable domain in full (rest from reference TRBV29-1 and TRBJ2-5): SAVISQKPSRDICQRGTSLTIQCQVDSQVTMMFWYRQQPGQSLTLIATANQGSEATYESGFVIDKFPISRPNLTFSTLTVSNMSPEDSSIYLCGVEADRGRAETQHFGPGTRLLVL.

The chain uses TRBV5-1 and TRBJ1-2; D remains unclear. CDR3 length: 14 residues. Germline V gene lookup returns CDR1 SGHRS and CDR2 YFSETQ. Deletions cut 7 bases from V and 4 bases from J, with 17 bases between. The CDR3 nucleotides read TGCGCCAGCGTGAACCATGGAGGCGGCTATGGCTACACCTTC. The encoded protein is CASVNHGGGYGYTF.